The sequence of this TCR beta chain was determined in a study of beta chain features in type 1 diabetes. On the study more broadly: Over all samples combined, fewer than 130,000,000 sorted cells were examined.

V lost 4 bases and J 6 bases, leaving 14 bases between the germline ends. The CDR3 is made up of 14 amino acids. Germline CDR1 MGHDK, CDR2 SYGVNS. Around 0.12 L of blood, on average, came from one heparinised draw per donor. CD4+ naive, central memory, regulatory and stem cell-like memory subsets were isolated by sorting on CD45RO/CCR7/CD25/CD127/CD95/CD27. Points from the study as a whole: Compared to healthy donors, patients appeared to have naive, central memory and Treg TCRB repertoires that were more alike.

Since all of the isolated RNA was reverse transcribed, expressed TCRB transcripts were what got sequenced. Method: immunoSEQ multiplex PCR; TCRdb's copy keeps in-frame clones and lacks some. The data contain roughly 450,000 clones, 14% of them singletons. A word on this clone: Antigen: not known.

Sequenced sample: naive CD4+ T cells from blood. The chain is built from TRBV25-1 and TRBJ2-3; the D gene is possibly TRBD2 (5 bases). The sequence derives from a young man in good health. The CDR3 sequence is CASSALGGGDTQYF. Here the CDR3 DNA reads TGTGCCAGCAGTGCATTGGGCGGCGGGGATACGCAGTATTTT.